This T cell receptor beta chain was sequenced in a study of T cells in Graves' hyperthyroidism and ophthalmopathy. TCR beta CDR3 regions were amplified from RNA. The HTBI primer set was used in a first-round RT-PCR of the TCR CDR3. TCRdb ran MiXCR on the multiplex PCR reads and lists one entry per CDR3 protein. The data hold around 440,000 distinct CDR3 sequences, with less than 20% observed a single time. This clonotype was counted ten times or more. CDR3 size: 13 residues. Per germline, CDR1 LNHDA and CDR2 SQIVND (reference sequence). The germline V and J ends were trimmed by 7 bases and 5 bases, with 15 bases remaining between them.

The sequence derives from a woman aged 18 to 35 with Graves' hyperthyroidism. J is TRBJ2-7 and V is TRBV19; a possible D gene is TRBD1 (5 bases). The sequenced sample consisted of blood. CDR3 sequence: CASTAGPSNEQYF. The CDR3 coding sequence is TGTGCCAGTACGGCAGGGCCTTCCAACGAGCAGTACTTC.